These 6 T cell receptor beta chains were all obtained from the same sample, sequenced in a study of blood T cell repertoires in COVID-19. TCRdb keeps only in-frame clones here, not all; method: immunoSEQ multiplex PCR. The table lists some 80,000 clones, around 80% of them singletons. Sequencing was done on a sample of peripheral blood. These receptors all stem from a human donor in a cohort sampled during active COVID-19.

This rearrangement joins TRBV18 to TRBJ1-3; 7 nucleotides align to TRBD1. With 2 bases clipped from V and 0 bases from J, the junction kept 4 bases outside the gene matches. The germline CDR1 and CDR2 sequences are KGHSH and LQKENI. This CDR3 is 16 amino acids long. In nucleotides, the CDR3 is TGTGCCAGCTCACCAGATGGGACAGTCTCTGGAAACACCATATATTTT. Residues: CASSPDGTVSGNTIYF.

The V call is TRBV7-3, the J call TRBJ2-3; TRBD2 matches at 11 bases. V shed 0 bases, J shed 4 bases, and the junction held 6 bases outside the gene matches. CDR3 length equals 17 residues. Germline values: CDR1 SGHTA, CDR2 FQGTGA. This chain's CDR3 is CASSLTLAGGAADTQYF. The CDR3 DNA sequence: TGTGCCAGCAGCTTAACCCTAGCGGGGGGCGCAGCAGATACGCAGTATTTT. The full variable domain, rest sourced from reference TRBV7-3 and TRBJ2-3, is GAGVSQTPSNKVTEKGKYVELRCDPISGHTALYWYRQSLGQGPEFLIYFQGTGAADDSGLPNDRFFAVRPEGSVSTLKIQRTERGDSAVYLCASSLTLAGGAADTQYFGPGTRLTVL.

The sample holds a few counts of this clone. The chain couples TRBV25-1 to TRBJ1-2; D perhaps matches TRBD1 (5 bases). From germline, CDR1 is MGHDK and CDR2 SYGVNS. The CDR3 spans 13 residues. V dropped 8 bases and J dropped 3 bases, with 13 bases sitting between them. In nucleotides, the CDR3 is TGTGCCAGCGGGGGAGGGTTTTACTATGGCTACACCTTC. Amino acid sequence: CASGGGFYYGYTF.

The chain links TRBV14 to TRBJ1-6; 9 bases fit TRBD1. This CDR3 spans 16 amino acids. The V segment lost 0 bases and the J segment 7 bases; nucleotides outside the gene matches: 4. Germline CDR1 and CDR2: SGHDN and FVKESK. The CDR3 spells CASSQDRDRVNSPLHF. The CDR3 DNA sequence: TGTGCCAGCAGCCAAGACCGGGACAGGGTGAATTCACCCCTCCACTTT.

The genes are TRBV19 and TRBJ1-2, with TRBD1 as a possible D gene (6 bases). Germline-derived CDR1 and CDR2 are LNHDA and SQIVND (reference sequence). V was pared by 2 bases and J by 0 bases, with 13 bases between. The length of the CDR3 is 16 residues. CDR3 protein: CASSITQGKANYGYTF. CDR3 bases: TGTGCCAGTAGTATAACCCAGGGGAAGGCTAACTATGGCTACACCTTC.

The V gene is TRBV4-2, the J gene TRBJ2-3; tentative D call: TRBD1 (5 bases). CDR1 and CDR2 (germline): LGHNA, YNFKEQ. Trimming left V 1 base short and J 2 bases short, with 16 bases between. The CDR3 length is 17 residues. The CDR3 protein is CASSQGDRQWITDTQYF. Here the CDR3 DNA reads TGTGCCAGCAGCCAAGGGGATAGACAGTGGATCACAGATACGCAGTATTTT.